This T cell receptor beta chain was identified in a study of breast tumors, draining lymph nodes, adjacent tissues. Study-level findings and limits: Luminal-like breast cancer showed significantly greater tumor-nontumor repertoire similarity than basal-like breast cancer did.

This clonotype has just a few counts. Antigen: not known. TCRdb processed the multiplex PCR reads anew with MiXCR; each CDR3 protein has one entry. Seen here are tens of thousands of distinct CDR3 sequences, more than 20% observed once, and the top ten hold about 7.6%. This CDR3 region has 13 residues. V lost 4 bases and J lost 10, with 14 bases in between. Per the germline V gene, CDR1 is MNHNS and CDR2 is SASEGT. This sequence was found in a female donor with breast cancer. Some clones in this sample may be carry-over from other donors' samples. The V gene is TRBV6-1, the J gene TRBJ2-1; unclear D gene. Sequenced input: breast tumor tissue. CDR3 region: CASSADWPTEQFF. CDR3 nucleotide sequence: TGTGCCAGCAGTGCCGACTGGCCCACGGAGCAGTTCTTC.